This TCR beta chain derives from a study of STAT5B mutations in CD4+ large granular lymphocyte leukemia. General observations from the study: No patients shared main leukemic clonotypes, though less than 30% appeared at low frequency elsewhere.

To note about this clone: Its target is not known.

Using immunoSEQ multiplex PCR, the repertoire was profiled, and TCRdb retains in-frame clones only, with some absent. The sample holds roughly 36,000 clones, 69% seen once. Germline V gene lookup returns CDR1 GTSNPN and CDR2 SVGIG (reference sequence). The CDR3 consists of 13 residues. V was trimmed by 0 bases and J by 4 bases, leaving 6 bases between them. The chain joins TRBV30 to TRBJ2-2; D is ambiguous. The clonotype was recovered from a human donor in good health. The sequenced sample consisted of CD4+ T cells from blood buffy coats. Written as DNA, the CDR3 is TGTGCCTGGAGTGTACAGTTCACCGGGGAGCTGTTTTTT. Translating gives CAWSVQFTGELFF.